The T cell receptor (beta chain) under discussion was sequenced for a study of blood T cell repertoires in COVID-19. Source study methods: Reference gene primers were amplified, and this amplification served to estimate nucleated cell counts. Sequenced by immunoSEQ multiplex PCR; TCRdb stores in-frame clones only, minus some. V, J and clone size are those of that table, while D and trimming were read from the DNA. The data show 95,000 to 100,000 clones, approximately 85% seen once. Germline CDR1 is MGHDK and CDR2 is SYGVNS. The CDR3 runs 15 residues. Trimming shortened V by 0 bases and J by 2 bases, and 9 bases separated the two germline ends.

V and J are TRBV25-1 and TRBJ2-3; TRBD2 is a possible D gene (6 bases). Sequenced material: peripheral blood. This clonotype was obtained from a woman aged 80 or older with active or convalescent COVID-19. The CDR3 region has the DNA TGTGCCAGCAGTGAATACCGGACTACCACAGATACGCAGTATTTT. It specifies CASSEYRTTTDTQYF.